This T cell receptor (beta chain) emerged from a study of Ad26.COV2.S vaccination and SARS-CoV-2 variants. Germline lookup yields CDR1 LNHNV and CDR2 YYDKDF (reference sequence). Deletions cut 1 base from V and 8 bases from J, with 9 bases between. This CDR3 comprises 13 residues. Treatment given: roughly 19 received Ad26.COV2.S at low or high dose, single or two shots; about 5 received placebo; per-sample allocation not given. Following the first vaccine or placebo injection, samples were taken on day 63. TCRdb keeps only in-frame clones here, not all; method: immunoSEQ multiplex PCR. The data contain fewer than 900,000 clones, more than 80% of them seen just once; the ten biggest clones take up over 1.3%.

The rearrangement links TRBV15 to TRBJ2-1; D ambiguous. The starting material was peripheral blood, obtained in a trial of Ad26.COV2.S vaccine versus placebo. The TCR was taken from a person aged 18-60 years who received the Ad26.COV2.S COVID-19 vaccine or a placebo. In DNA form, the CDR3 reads TGTGCCACCAGCAGAGGCGACTCCCATGAGCAGTTCTTC. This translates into CATSRGDSHEQFF.